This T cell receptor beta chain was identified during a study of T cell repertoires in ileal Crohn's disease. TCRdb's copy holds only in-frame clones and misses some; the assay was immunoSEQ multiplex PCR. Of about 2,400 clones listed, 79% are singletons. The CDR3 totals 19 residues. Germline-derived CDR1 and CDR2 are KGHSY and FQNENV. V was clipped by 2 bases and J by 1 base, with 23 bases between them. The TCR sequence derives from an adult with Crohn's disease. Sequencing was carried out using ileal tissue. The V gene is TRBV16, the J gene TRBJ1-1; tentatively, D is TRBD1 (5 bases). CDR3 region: CASSQDHTGLWTSNTEAFF. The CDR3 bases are TGTGCCAGCAGCCAAGATCATACAGGCTTGTGGACATCGAACACTGAAGCTTTCTTT.